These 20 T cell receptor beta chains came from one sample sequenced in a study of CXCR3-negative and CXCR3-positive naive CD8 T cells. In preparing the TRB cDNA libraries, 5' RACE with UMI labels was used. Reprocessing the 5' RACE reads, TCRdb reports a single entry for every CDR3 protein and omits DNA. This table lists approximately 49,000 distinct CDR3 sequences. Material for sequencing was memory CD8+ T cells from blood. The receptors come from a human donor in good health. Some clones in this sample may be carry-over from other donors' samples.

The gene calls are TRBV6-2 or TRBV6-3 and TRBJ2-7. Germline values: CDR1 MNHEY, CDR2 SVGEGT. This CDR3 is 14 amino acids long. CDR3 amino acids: CASSPARATYEQYF.

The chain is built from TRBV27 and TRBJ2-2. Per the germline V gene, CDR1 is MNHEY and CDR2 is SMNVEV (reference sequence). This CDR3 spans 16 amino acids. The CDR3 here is CASSLSRGTGTGELFF.

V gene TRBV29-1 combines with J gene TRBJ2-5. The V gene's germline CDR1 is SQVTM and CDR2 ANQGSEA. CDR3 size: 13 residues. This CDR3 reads CSVEGAVQETQYF.

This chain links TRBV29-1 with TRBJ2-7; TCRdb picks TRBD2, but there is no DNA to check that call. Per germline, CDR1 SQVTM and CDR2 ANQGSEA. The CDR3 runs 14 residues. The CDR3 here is CSVELAGSSYEQYF.

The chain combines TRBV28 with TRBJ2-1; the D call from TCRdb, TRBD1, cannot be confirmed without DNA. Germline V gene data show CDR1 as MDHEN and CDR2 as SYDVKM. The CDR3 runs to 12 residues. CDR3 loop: CASSHRMSEQFF.

CDR3 sequence: CASLAGNTEAFF. This chain connects TRBV2 to TRBJ1-1. Germline V gene data show CDR1 as SNHLY and CDR2 as FYNNEI. The CDR3 sequence is 12 residues long.

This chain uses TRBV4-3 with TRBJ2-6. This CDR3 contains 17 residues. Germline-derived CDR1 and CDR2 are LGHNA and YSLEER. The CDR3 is CASSQRTEHSGANVLTF.

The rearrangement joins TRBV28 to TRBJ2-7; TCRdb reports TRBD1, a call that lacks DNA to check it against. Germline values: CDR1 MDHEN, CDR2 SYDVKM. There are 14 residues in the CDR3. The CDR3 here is CASSYRDKSYEQYF.

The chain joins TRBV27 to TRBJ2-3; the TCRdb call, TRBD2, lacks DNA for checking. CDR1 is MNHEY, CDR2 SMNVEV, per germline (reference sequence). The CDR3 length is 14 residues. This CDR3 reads CASSASGFTDTQYF.

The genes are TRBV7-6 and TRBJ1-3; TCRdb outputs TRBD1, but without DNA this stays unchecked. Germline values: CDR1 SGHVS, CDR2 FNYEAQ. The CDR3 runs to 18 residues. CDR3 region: CASSLAGTGAISGNTIYF.

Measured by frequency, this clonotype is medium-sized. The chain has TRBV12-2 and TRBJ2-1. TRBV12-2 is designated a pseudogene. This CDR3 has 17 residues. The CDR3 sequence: CASRLGTSGGAYNEQFF.

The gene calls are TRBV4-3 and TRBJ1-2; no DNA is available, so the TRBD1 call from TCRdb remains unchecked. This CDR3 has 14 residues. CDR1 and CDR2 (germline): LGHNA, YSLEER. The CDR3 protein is CASSQDAGVYGYTF.

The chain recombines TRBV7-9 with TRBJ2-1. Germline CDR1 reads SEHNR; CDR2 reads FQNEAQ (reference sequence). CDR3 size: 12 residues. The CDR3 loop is CAVGLSYNEQFF.

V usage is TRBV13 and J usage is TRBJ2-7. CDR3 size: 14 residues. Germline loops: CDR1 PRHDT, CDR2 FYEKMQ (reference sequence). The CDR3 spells CASSSLGYPYEQYF. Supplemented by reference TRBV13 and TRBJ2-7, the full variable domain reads AAGVIQSPRHLIKEKRETATLKCYPIPRHDTVYWYQQGPGQDPQFLISFYEKMQSDKGSIPDRFSAQQFSDYHSELNMSSLELGDSALYFCASSSLGYPYEQYFGPGTRLTVT.

The CDR3 here is CASSSSQGGYNEQFF. The chain is built from TRBV7-6 and TRBJ2-1; TCRdb names TRBD1, which stays unverified in the absence of DNA. CDR3 length equals 15 residues. Looked up from germline, CDR1 is SGHVS and CDR2 is FNYEAQ.

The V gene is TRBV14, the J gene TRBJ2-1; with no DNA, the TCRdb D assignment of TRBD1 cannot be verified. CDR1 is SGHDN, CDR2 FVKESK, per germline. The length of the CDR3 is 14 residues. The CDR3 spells CASSQPGAYNEQFF.

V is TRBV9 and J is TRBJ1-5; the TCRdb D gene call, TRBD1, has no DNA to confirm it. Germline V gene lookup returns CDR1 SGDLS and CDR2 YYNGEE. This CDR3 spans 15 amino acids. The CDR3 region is CASSVGQGDNQPQHF.

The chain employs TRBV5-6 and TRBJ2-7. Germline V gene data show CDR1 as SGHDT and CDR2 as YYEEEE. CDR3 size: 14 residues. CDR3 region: CASSPGLGPYEQYF.

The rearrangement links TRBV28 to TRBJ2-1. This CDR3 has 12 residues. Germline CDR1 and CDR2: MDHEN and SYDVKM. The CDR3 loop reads CASSFLGNEQFF.

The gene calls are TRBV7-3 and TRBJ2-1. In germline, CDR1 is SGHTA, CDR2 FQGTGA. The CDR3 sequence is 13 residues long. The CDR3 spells CASSVTPYNEQFF.